This TCR beta chain was sequenced during a study of blood T cell repertoires in COVID-19. Whole-study context: Sites in the United States, Italy and Spain provided acute and convalescent COVID-19 samples.

In germline, CDR1 is MNHEY, CDR2 SVGAGI. This CDR3 is 13 amino acids long. V lost 7 bases to trimming and J lost 2 bases, with 11 bases between them. Per the original data handling: It was from reference gene primer amplification that nucleated cell counts were estimated. TCRdb keeps only in-frame clones here, not all; method: immunoSEQ multiplex PCR. V, J and clone size are taken as reported in that table, and D and trimming were inferred from the DNA itself. The table shows 450,000 to 500,000 clones, with roughly 85% occurring only once. This sequence joins TRBV6-5 and TRBJ1-2; D is unresolved. The TCR was taken from a human donor in a cohort sampled during active COVID-19. Material for sequencing was peripheral blood. CDR3 nucleotide sequence: TGTGCCAGCATGGAATCCAGGAACTATGGCTACACCTTC. This codes for CASMESRNYGYTF.